Each of the 3 T cell receptor beta chains below was sequenced from the same sample in a study of T cells in Graves' hyperthyroidism and ophthalmopathy. Authors of the study amplified TCR beta CDR3 regions from RNA transcripts. The HTBI set primed first-round TCR CDR3 RT-PCR. MiXCR, run by TCRdb on the multiplex PCR reads, gives a single entry per CDR3 protein. The sample gives under 400,000 distinct CDR3 sequences, 21% of which show up once; under 55% is in the top ten. Input material: blood. Source of these receptors: a woman aged 45-59 years with Graves' hyperthyroidism.

J is TRBJ2-1 and V is TRBV7-3, with 12 bases aligning to TRBD2. V was pared by 3 bases and J by 4 bases, with 7 bases of the junction left unmatched. From germline, CDR1 is SGHTA and CDR2 FQGTGA. This CDR3 has 17 amino acids. The CDR3 here is CASSFAPLAGGYNEQFF. As DNA, the CDR3 is TGTGCCAGCAGCTTCGCCCCCCTAGCGGGAGGGTACAATGAGCAGTTCTTC. The full variable domain, with the rest looked up from reference TRBV7-3 and TRBJ2-1, is GAGVSQTPSNKVTEKGKYVELRCDPISGHTALYWYRQSLGQGPEFLIYFQGTGAADDSGLPNDRFFAVRPEGSVSTLKIQRTERGDSAVYLCASSFAPLAGGYNEQFFGPGTRLTVL.

This clonotype was seen many times. The J gene is TRBJ1-1, the V gene TRBV6-1; the D gene is possibly TRBD1 (6 bases). The CDR3 consists of 16 residues. Germline CDR1 and CDR2: MNHNS and SASEGT. V lost 5 bases to trimming and J lost 0 bases, with 16 bases between them. The CDR3 spells CASSFPGATMNTEAFF. The CDR3 bases are TGTGCCAGCAGTTTCCCGGGGGCCACTATGAACACTGAAGCTTTCTTT.

The sample holds many counts of this clonotype. Here the CDR3 reads CASSSTGQVIYGYTF. The CDR3 region has the DNA TGTGCCAGCAGCTCCACCGGGCAGGTGATCTATGGCTACACCTTC. The chain combines TRBV11-2 with TRBJ1-2, with no clear D. Deletions cut 4 bases from V and 4 bases from J, with 16 bases between. CDR3 length equals 15 residues. Germline V CDR1 and CDR2: SGHAT, FQNNGV. The full variable domain, rest sourced from reference TRBV11-2 and TRBJ1-2, is EAGVAQSPRYKIIEKRQSVAFWCNPISGHATLYWYQQILGQGPKLLIQFQNNGVVDDSQLPKDRFSAERLKGVDSTLKIQPAKLEDSAVYLCASSSTGQVIYGYTFGSGTRLTVV.